The following is a T cell receptor (beta chain) sequence with its context. Its target is not known. TCRdb analysed the 5' RACE reads with MiXCR anew, one entry per CDR3 protein. The sample holds around 200,000 distinct CDR3 sequences, approximately 9% seen once. These data belong to a study of identical twins. Overall study findings and caveats: Insertion counts were lower in abundant cord blood beta clonotypes, a trend that memory repertoires did not show.

Germline V gene sequence: CDR1 DFQATT, CDR2 SNEGSKA (reference sequence). V lost 5 bases, J lost 2 bases, and 8 bases stayed unmatched. This CDR3 has 15 amino acids. Sequencing input: memory (CD45RO+) T cells sorted from blood. This chain joins TRBV20-1 and TRBJ2-3; TRBD2 matches at 9 bases. This clonotype originated in a woman under 30 in good health. The CDR3 protein is CSALSGGLFTDTQYF. For the CDR3, the DNA is TGCAGTGCTCTTAGCGGGGGCCTCTTCACAGATACGCAGTATTTT.